This TCR beta chain was recorded in a study of T cells in women clearing cervical HPV infection (dated by TCRdb to 2016 to 2018). For context, the study as a whole: The cases were roughly 25 women with histologically confirmed HPV16-related CIN3 or worse, and 2 of these cases were invasive cancers. The controls were fewer than 30 women whose single incident HPV16 infection cleared within 12 months with no development of precancer or cancer. Blood from cases was collected at the visit at which the lesion was first identified, whereas blood from controls was collected once infection was no longer detected. For cases, the median interval between lesion detection and blood sampling was approximately 150 days, with an interquartile range of about 85 to 210 days. Since only a few of the women had HLA typing available, the possibility that HLA type was acting as a confounder could not be ruled out. The exploratory proof-of-principle case-control study was nested within the Guanacaste HPV Natural History Study in Costa Rica and compared TCR repertoires across cervical HPV16 outcomes. Cases and controls were matched on year of sample collection and on age within five years. Cases had a median age of roughly 35 years compared with just over 37 for controls, and baseline characteristics showed no significant differences between the groups. The parent cohort enrolled 10,000 or so women aged 18 or older in Guanacaste, Costa Rica, during about 1992 to 1995 and followed them for approximately seven years. Five blinded duplicates per group were added as quality controls, so that approximately 60 samples were obtained: roughly 50 participants and around 10 replicates.

Concerning this clone: Its antigen has not been determined. The sequenced fragment ends 3 residues before the CDR3 boundary, so the rest is inferred from the germline J gene.

The full study reports these points: T-cell numbers per sample were unknown, so richness differences could reflect varying T-cell content rather than repertoire biology. Cases were distinguished from controls with an estimated AUC of roughly 0.81 by random forest classifiers combining richness and V gene abundances. TCR repertoire richness was significantly higher in CIN3+ cases than in controls across sequencing depths, while evenness did not differ. TRBV6-7 relative abundance was lower in cases than in controls (approximately 0.1% versus 0.16%; Bonferroni P = 0.0008). Whether associations preceded infection or resulted from infection could not be shown with the cross-sectional design, and effector/memory subsets and HPV-specific T cells were not isolated.

Spanning cysteine to phenylalanine, the CDR3 consists of 15 amino acids. Only the CDR3 bases that were read are kept: 36 of them, in frame from base 1. Trimming accounts for 4 bases at V and 1 base at J, while the number of junction bases matched to no gene is 5. CDR1 and CDR2, per the germline V gene, are MNHNS and SASEGT. TCR beta CDR3 regions were amplified by multiplex PCR from an average of roughly 1,200 ng genomic DNA per sample using the immunoSEQ assay. To correct primer bias, the assay used a complete synthetic TCR repertoire to set an amplification baseline. Amplicons were sequenced on the Illumina platform. The published analysis was carried out like this. Sequences were error-corrected by clustering with frequency ratios and a modified nearest-neighbor algorithm and were then analyzed in the immunoSEQ Analyzer with IMGT gene definitions. At each rarefaction depth, TCR richness and evenness were averaged across 20 rarefaction repeats, and samples with fewer sequences than that depth were excluded. V, D and J gene relative abundances were compared between groups with Wilcoxon rank sum tests, applying FDR correction. An intraclass correlation of around 96% for TCR richness and an average of around 80% across 66 gene segments were obtained from the blinded duplicates. The clones in this table, taken by TCRdb from immuneACCESS, are in-frame only. Not every clone is retained; where verified, under half of the shortfall comes from an unresolved V gene, and the cause of the rest is unknown. That table furnishes V, J and clone size, whereas the DNA furnished D and trimming. The sample has some 30,000 clones on record. The leading ten clones occupy around 20% of the sample.

Every participant had a single incident cervical HPV16 infection, and women with prevalent HPV16 infections were excluded. Cervical HPV DNA was detected with MY09/MY11 PCR, and genotyping was done with dot-blot hybridization. About 14 mL of heparinized blood was centrifuged, after which the buffy coat was aliquoted, frozen at -30 degrees C, and then stored at -80 degrees C. QIAGEN kits were used to extract genomic DNA from the buffy coat specimens. The material sequenced was blood buffy coat. The V and J genes are TRBV6-1 and TRBJ2-3; a stretch of 7 junction bases matches TRBD1. The receptor was isolated from a woman between 18 and 70 years old with a cervical HPV16 infection that either progressed to CIN3+ or cleared (not recorded which). For the CDR3, the sequence is CASSGRDRGTDTQYF. Incomplete CDR3 DNA: TGTGCCAGCAGTGGCCGGGACAGAGGCACAGATACG.